This TCR beta chain was recovered during a study of blood T cells in healthy people across ages. Study-level findings and limits: A strong correlation was found between TCR beta diversity and the percentage of naive T cells. Donors of long life had a larger count of naive CD4+ cells and greater diversity than aged donors.

For the second PCR, which ran for roughly 7 to 11 cycles, a sample-barcoded 5' primer and a J-beta primer mix were used. CDR3-containing paired-end reads numbering at least 2.5 million came from each sample. TCRdb processed the 5' RACE reads anew with MiXCR; each CDR3 protein has one entry. The data hold about 1.5 million distinct CDR3 sequences, with approximately 43% observed a single time. On this clonotype: The antigen is unknown.

V lost 2 bases to trimming and J lost 5 bases, with 15 bases between them. The germline gives CDR1 MNHEY, CDR2 SVGEGT. The CDR3 is 15 amino acids. The sequencing input was blood. V gene TRBV6-2 or TRBV6-3 combines with J gene TRBJ1-1; D uncertain. The clonotype comes from a woman aged 18-35 years in good health. CDR3 DNA sequence: TGTGCCAGCAGTTACGGTTTCGAGGGTGGGACTGAAGCTTTCTTT. Translation: CASSYGFEGGTEAFF.